This T cell receptor beta chain derives from a study of shared clonotypes between healthy human individuals. As for the study in general: Participating donors consisted of two women and a few men aged 18 to 49.

300 ng DNA, roughly 27,000 T cell genomes, went into unsorted PBMC replicate PCRs. DNA from unsorted PBMC was sequenced on ten immunoSEQ deep assay plates. This table comes from immunoSEQ multiplex PCR, and its TCRdb copy is limited to in-frame clones, with some not included. The sample lists hundreds of thousands of clones; 70% to 80% were seen once. CDR3 length equals 15 residues. The V and J ends lost 2 bases and 2 bases, in that order; junction bases with no gene match: 5. Germline V gene data show CDR1 as SGHNT and CDR2 as YYREEE (reference sequence). Worth noting for this clone: Antigen specificity is unknown.

Study conclusions and caveats: Few donors restricted represented genetic and exposure-history diversity.

Sequenced: PBMCs. The rearrangement joins TRBV5-4 to TRBJ2-3; 7 bases are a match to TRBD2. The sequence was obtained from a woman aged 40 to 50 in good health. Some clones in this sample may be carry-over from other donors' samples. The CDR3 region has the DNA TGTGCCAGCAGCTTCCCTAGCGGCCCCACAGATACGCAGTATTTT. Amino acid sequence: CASSFPSGPTDTQYF.